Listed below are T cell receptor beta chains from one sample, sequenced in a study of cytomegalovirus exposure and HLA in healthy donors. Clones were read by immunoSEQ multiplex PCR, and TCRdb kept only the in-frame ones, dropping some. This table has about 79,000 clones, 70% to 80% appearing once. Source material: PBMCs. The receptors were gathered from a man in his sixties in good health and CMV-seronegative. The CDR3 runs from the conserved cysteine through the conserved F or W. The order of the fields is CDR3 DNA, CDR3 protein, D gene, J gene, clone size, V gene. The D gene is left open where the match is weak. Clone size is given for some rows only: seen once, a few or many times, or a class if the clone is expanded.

TGTGCCAGCAGCTTAGCGGACTCACGGGCTAATGAAAAACTGTTTTTT,CASSLADSRANEKLFF,.,TRBJ1-4,.,TRBV7-9
TGTGCCAGCAGCCGCTCGGCAGGTGGCAGCGGGCCCTCCTACAATGAGCAGTTCTTC,CASSRSAGGSGPSYNEQFF,.,TRBJ2-1,.,TRBV7-9
TGTGCCACCCGACTGGACAGGAACACAGATACGCAGTATTTT,CATRLDRNTDTQYF,TRBD1,TRBJ2-3,few,TRBV6-1
TGCGCCAGCAGCCTGTATGGGCCAAACCAGGACAGAGCTCGGACCCAGTACTTC,CASSLYGPNQDRARTQYF,.,TRBJ2-5,once,TRBV5-1
TGCAGCGTTGGGAACAGTCAAGAGACCCAGTACTTC,CSVGNSQETQYF,.,TRBJ2-5,.,TRBV29-1
TGCGCCAGCAGCGGCCAGCAGGGGTTCGGCACCGGGGAGCTGTTTTTT,CASSGQQGFGTGELFF,.,TRBJ2-2,.,TRBV5-1
TGTGCCAGTAGTATGACAGCTTTCTATGGCTACACCTTC,CASSMTAFYGYTF,.,TRBJ1-2,.,TRBV19
TGCAGCGTAGACGACAGGAACACTGAAGCTTTCTTT,CSVDDRNTEAFF,.,TRBJ1-1,.,TRBV29-1
TGTGCCAGCAGCTCTCTTATAGGCAGGGAGAACACCGGGGAGCTGTTTTTT,CASSSLIGRENTGELFF,.,TRBJ2-2,.,TRBV7-9
TGTGCCAGCAATGAACAGGGGACCCAAGAGACCCAGTACTTC,CASNEQGTQETQYF,TRBD1,TRBJ2-5,.,TRBV6-5
TGTGCCAGCAGTGAAGTGACAGTCTACAATGAGCAGTTCTTC,CASSEVTVYNEQFF,.,TRBJ2-1,once,TRBV6-1
TGTGCCAGCAGTTCACTAGCGGGGGGTAGTAGCACAGATACGCAGTATTTT,CASSSLAGGSSTDTQYF,TRBD2,TRBJ2-3,few,TRBV28
TGTGCCAGCAGCTTAGGACAGGGCAGGTCCTACGAGCAGTACTTC,CASSLGQGRSYEQYF,TRBD1,TRBJ2-7,.,TRBV11-2
TGTGCCTGGAGTGGGAGGACCGAATCTTTCTACGAGCAGTACTTC,CAWSGRTESFYEQYF,.,TRBJ2-7,.,TRBV30
TGTGCCAGCAGCCCGGGACAGACGACCCGAGAATCTAATGAAAAACTGTTTTTT,CASSPGQTTRESNEKLFF,TRBD1,TRBJ1-4,.,TRBV5-5
TGCAGCGTTGGGATACTAGCCTGGGGGGGGAATGAGCAGTTCTTC,CSVGILAWGGNEQFF,TRBD2,TRBJ2-1,.,TRBV29-1
TGTGCCAGCAGTTCCGGGACAGGGGGCGCCTACAACACTGAAGCTTTCTTT,CASSSGTGGAYNTEAFF,TRBD1,TRBJ1-1,.,TRBV28
TGTGCCAGCAGCTTTGCGGGGGGGGCGCAGACCCAGTACTTC,CASSFAGGAQTQYF,TRBD2,TRBJ2-5,.,TRBV7-2
TGTGCCAGCAGTTCTTCCGGACAGGTCTACAATGAGCAGTTCTTC,CASSSSGQVYNEQFF,TRBD1,TRBJ2-1,few,TRBV27
TGTGCCAGCTCACCTCCACGCGGGGGGGCCCCGAACACCGGGGAGCTGTTTTTT,CASSPPRGGAPNTGELFF,TRBD2,TRBJ2-2,once,TRBV18
TGCGCCAGCAGCCAAGTCCCGTCGGGACTACCATACGAGCAGTACTTC,CASSQVPSGLPYEQYF,TRBD2,TRBJ2-7,.,TRBV4-1
TGTGCCCGGGCGGTAGCGGGGGGCTCCAATGAGCAGTTCTTC,CARAVAGGSNEQFF,TRBD2,TRBJ2-1,once,TRBV30
TGCGCCAGCAGCTTGGAGGGGGTGTACCAAGAGACCCAGTACTTC,CASSLEGVYQETQYF,.,TRBJ2-5,once,TRBV5-1
TGTGCCAGCAGCAGTCTACCCTCCTACGAGCAGTACTTC,CASSSLPSYEQYF,.,TRBJ2-7,few,TRBV7-8
TGTGCCACAGACAGGCTAACCTACAATGAGCAGTTCTTC,CATDRLTYNEQFF,.,TRBJ2-1,.,TRBV5-6
TGCGCCAGCAGCCAAGATTCGGCTAGCGGGGCGCCGAATGAGCAGTTCTTC,CASSQDSASGAPNEQFF,TRBD2,TRBJ2-1,.,TRBV4-1
TGCGCCAGCAGCTCCGGAAGGTCAGGGGTTCAAGAGACCCAGTACTTC,CASSSGRSGVQETQYF,.,TRBJ2-5,.,TRBV5-1
TGTGCCAGCAGCTTACTAGGACAGGGTTCTTCACCCCTCCACTTT,CASSLLGQGSSPLHF,TRBD1,TRBJ1-6,.,TRBV7-6
TGCGCCAGCAGTGAGTCGAACAGCTACAATGAGCAGTTCTTC,CASSESNSYNEQFF,.,TRBJ2-1,few,TRBV10-1
TGTGCCAGCAGTGCGACAGGGGTCTCAAATCAGCCCCAGCATTTT,CASSATGVSNQPQHF,TRBD1,TRBJ1-5,.,TRBV28
TGTGCCAGCAGCGTAGTTAACGGGGAGCTGTTTTTT,CASSVVNGELFF,.,TRBJ2-2,few,TRBV9
TGTGCCAGTAGTACCGGCACCCGAGGTGAAGCTTTCTTT,CASSTGTRGEAFF,.,TRBJ1-1,once,TRBV19
TGTGCCAGTAGTATAGTTGGTCCAGGGGTAGGGCGGAATCAGCCCCAGCATTTT,CASSIVGPGVGRNQPQHF,.,TRBJ1-5,few,TRBV19
TGTGCCACCAGCGCCCGCTGGGGGACAGGGGTCTACGAGCAGTACTTC,CATSARWGTGVYEQYF,TRBD1,TRBJ2-7,.,TRBV15
TGTGCCACCATAAAGGACAGGGGCCGTTGGGAGACCCAGTACTTC,CATIKDRGRWETQYF,TRBD1,TRBJ2-5,.,TRBV6-1
TGTGCCAGCAGGCTTCTAGCGGTAGAAGAGACCCAGTACTTC,CASRLLAVEETQYF,TRBD2,TRBJ2-5,.,TRBV6-5
TGTGCCAGCAGCTTAACAGGGGGGATCGAGCAGTACTTC,CASSLTGGIEQYF,TRBD1,TRBJ2-7,.,TRBV7-9
TGTGCCAGCAGCCCTGGACTAGCCGACGGCAATGAGCAGTTCTTC,CASSPGLADGNEQFF,TRBD2,TRBJ2-1,.,TRBV5-4
TGCGCCAGCAGTGAGTCGATCGGAGGTAGCAATCAGCCCCAGCATTTT,CASSESIGGSNQPQHF,.,TRBJ1-5,.,TRBV10-2